This TCR beta chain was recovered during a study of blood T cell repertoires in COVID-19. The overall study: Both acute and convalescent COVID-19 samples were obtained from the United States, Italy and Spain. In each case, the material was cDNA or gDNA derived from T cells, B-cell-depleted T cells, or PBMCs.

Profiling relied on immunoSEQ multiplex PCR, and the TCRdb table lists in-frame clones only, not all of them. The table shows 150,000 to 200,000 clones, with 81% occurring only once. CDR1 is LNHDA and CDR2 is SQIVND in the germline V gene (reference sequence). Unmatched junction bases numbered 10, after V lost 4 bases and J lost 5 bases. This CDR3 spans 17 amino acids. The V gene is TRBV19, the J gene TRBJ2-1; 11 nucleotides agree with TRBD2. Specimen: peripheral blood. This receptor was taken from a man aged 55 to 70 with active or convalescent COVID-19. The CDR3 region is CASSTPLTSGINNEQFF. The CDR3 DNA sequence: TGTGCCAGTAGTACCCCCCTGACTAGCGGGATCAACAATGAGCAGTTCTTC.